The T cell receptor (beta chain) described here comes from a study of T cells in Graves' hyperthyroidism and ophthalmopathy. Study context: At initial diagnosis, before any treatment had begun, peripheral blood was obtained.

Germline trimming cut 1 base from V and 7 bases from J; bases unmatched to any gene: 12. The germline CDR1 and CDR2 sequences are PRHDT and FYEKMQ (reference sequence). The CDR3 runs to 16 residues. Researchers amplified the TCR beta CDR3 regions from RNA transcripts. Carried out on the TCR CDR3, a first-round RT-PCR used the HTBI primer set. One entry per CDR3 protein, called by TCRdb with MiXCR from the multiplex PCR reads. Of approximately 690,000 distinct CDR3 sequences in the sample, less than 25% were seen once. The sequencing sample was made of blood. J is TRBJ2-7 and V is TRBV13; 8 bases agree with TRBD2. This clonotype originated in a man aged 25 to 40 with Graves' ophthalmopathy. CDR3 sequence: CASSLAPGGPEGEQYF. In DNA, the CDR3 is TGTGCCAGCAGCTTAGCCCCGGGGGGGCCCGAGGGGGAGCAGTACTTC. Full variable domain (remainder filled in from reference TRBV13 and TRBJ2-7): AAGVIQSPRHLIKEKRETATLKCYPIPRHDTVYWYQQGPGQDPQFLISFYEKMQSDKGSIPDRFSAQQFSDYHSELNMSSLELGDSALYFCASSLAPGGPEGEQYFGPGTRLTVT.